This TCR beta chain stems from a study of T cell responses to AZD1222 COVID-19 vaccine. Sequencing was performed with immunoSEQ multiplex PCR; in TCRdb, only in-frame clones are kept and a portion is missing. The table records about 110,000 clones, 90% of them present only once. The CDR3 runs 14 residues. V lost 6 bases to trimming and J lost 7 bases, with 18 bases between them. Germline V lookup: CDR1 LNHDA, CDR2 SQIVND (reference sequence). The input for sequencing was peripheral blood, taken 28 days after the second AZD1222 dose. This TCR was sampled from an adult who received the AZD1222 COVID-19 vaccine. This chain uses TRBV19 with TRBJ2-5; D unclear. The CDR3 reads CASSPNTPWVTQYF. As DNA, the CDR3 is TGTGCCAGTAGCCCGAACACCCCCTGGGTGACCCAGTACTTC.